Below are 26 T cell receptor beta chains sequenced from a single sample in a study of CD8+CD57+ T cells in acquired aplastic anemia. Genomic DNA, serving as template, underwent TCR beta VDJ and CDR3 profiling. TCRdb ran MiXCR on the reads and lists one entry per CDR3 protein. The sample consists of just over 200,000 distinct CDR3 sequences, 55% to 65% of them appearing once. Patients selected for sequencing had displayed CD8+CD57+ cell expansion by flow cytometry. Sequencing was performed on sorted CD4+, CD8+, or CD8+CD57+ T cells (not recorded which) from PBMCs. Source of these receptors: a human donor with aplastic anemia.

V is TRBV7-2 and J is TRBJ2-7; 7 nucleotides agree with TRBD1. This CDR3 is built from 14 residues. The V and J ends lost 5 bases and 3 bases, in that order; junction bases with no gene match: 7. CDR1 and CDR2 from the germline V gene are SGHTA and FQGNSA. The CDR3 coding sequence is TGTGCCAGCAGCGCATGGGACAGTCGCTACGAGCAGTACTTC. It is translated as CASSAWDSRYEQYF.

In nucleotides, the CDR3 is TGTGCCAGCAGCACCCGCCGCGCTAGCGGTTCAGAGAAGACCCAGTACTTC. This sequence encodes CASSTRRASGSEKTQYF. The J gene is TRBJ2-5, the V gene TRBV7-9, with 7 nucleotides matching TRBD2. V was pared by 5 bases and J by 6 bases, with 18 bases of the junction left unmatched. The CDR3 is made up of 17 amino acids. CDR1 is SEHNR and CDR2 is FQNEAQ in the germline V gene (reference sequence).

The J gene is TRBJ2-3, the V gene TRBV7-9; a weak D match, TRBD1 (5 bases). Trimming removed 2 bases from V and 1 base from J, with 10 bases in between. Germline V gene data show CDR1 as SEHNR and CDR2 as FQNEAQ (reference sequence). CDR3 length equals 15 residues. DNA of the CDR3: TGTGCCAGCAGCTTAAAACAGGTGGGCACAGATACGCAGTATTTT. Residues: CASSLKQVGTDTQYF.

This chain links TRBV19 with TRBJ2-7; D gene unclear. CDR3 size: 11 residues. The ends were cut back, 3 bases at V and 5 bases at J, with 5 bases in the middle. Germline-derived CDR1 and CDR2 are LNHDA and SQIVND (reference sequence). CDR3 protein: CASSIGHEQYF. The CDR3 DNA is TGTGCCAGTAGTATTGGACACGAGCAGTACTTC.

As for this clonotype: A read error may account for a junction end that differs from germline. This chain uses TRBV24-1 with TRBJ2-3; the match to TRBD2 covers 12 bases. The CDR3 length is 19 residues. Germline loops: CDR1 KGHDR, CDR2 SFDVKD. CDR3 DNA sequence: TGTACCACCAGTGATGTCTTCGGGACTAGCGGGTGGAGCACAGATACGCAGTATTTT. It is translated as CTTSDVFGTSGWSTDTQYF.

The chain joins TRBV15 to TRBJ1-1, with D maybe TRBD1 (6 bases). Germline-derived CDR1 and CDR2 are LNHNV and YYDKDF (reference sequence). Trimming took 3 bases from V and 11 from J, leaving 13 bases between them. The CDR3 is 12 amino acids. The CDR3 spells CATSRDRKEAFF. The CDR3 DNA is TGTGCCACCAGCAGGGACAGAAAGGAGGCTTTCTTT.

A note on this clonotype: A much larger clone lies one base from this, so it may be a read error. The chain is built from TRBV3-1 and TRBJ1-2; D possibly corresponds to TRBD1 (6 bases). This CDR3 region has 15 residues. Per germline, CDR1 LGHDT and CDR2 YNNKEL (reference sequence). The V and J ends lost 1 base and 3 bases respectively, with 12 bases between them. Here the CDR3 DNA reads TGTGCCAGCAGCCAAGCCACAGGGTGGGACTATGGCTACACCTTC. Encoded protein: CASSQATGWDYGYTF.

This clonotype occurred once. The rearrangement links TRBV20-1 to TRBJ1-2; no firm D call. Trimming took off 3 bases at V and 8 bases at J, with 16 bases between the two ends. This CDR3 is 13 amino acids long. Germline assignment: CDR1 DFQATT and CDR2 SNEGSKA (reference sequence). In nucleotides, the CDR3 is TGCAGTGCTAGGGAAGGAGAGCGGCGGGGCTACACCTTC. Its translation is CSAREGERRGYTF.

The CDR3: CASSIPQYNTEAFF. The CDR3 nucleotides are TGTGCCAGTAGTATCCCCCAATATAACACTGAAGCTTTCTTT. This sequence joins TRBV19 and TRBJ1-1; no clear D. In germline, CDR1 is LNHDA, CDR2 SQIVND (reference sequence). The CDR3 has 14 amino acids. The germline V and J ends were trimmed by 3 bases and 2 bases, with 10 bases remaining between them.

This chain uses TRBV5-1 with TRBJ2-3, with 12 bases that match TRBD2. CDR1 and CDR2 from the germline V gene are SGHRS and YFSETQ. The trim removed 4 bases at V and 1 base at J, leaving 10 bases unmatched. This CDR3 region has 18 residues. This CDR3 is CASSGRLAGVFGTDTQYF. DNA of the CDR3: TGCGCCAGCAGCGGAAGACTAGCGGGGGTTTTTGGCACAGATACGCAGTATTTT. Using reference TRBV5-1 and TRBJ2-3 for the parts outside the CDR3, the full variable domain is KAGVTQTPRYLIKTRGQQVTLSCSPISGHRSVSWYQQTPGQGLQFLFEYFSETQRNKGNFPGRFSGRQFSNSRSEMNVSTLELGDSALYLCASSGRLAGVFGTDTQYFGPGTRLTVL.

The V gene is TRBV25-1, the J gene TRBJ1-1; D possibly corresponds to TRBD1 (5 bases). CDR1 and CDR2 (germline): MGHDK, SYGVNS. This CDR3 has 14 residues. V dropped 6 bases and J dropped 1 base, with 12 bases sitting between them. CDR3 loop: CASSQPTGNTEAFF. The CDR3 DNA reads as TGTGCCAGCAGCCAACCCACAGGGAACACTGAAGCTTTCTTT. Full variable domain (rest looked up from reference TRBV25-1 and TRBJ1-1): EADIYQTPRYLVIGTGKKITLECSQTMGHDKMYWYQQDPGMELHLIHYSYGVNSTEKGDLSSESTVSRIRTEHFPLTLESARPSHTSQYLCASSQPTGNTEAFFGQGTRLTVV.

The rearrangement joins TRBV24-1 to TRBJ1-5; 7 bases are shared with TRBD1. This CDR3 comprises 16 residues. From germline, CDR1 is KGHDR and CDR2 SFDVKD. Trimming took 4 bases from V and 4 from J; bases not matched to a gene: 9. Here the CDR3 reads CATSDHKQGMNQPQHF. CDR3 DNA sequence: TGTGCCACCAGTGACCACAAACAGGGGATGAATCAGCCCCAGCATTTT.

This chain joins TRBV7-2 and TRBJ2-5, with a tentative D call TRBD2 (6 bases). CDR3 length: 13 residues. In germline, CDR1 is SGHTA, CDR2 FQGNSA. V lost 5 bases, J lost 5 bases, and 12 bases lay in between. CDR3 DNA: TGTGCCAGCAGCCGACCGGGACTCGAGACCCAGTACTTC. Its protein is CASSRPGLETQYF.

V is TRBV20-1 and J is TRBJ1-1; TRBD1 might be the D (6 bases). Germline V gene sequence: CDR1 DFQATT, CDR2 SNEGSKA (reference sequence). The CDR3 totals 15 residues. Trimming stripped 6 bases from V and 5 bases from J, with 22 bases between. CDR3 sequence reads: CSASLRGRGRTEAFF. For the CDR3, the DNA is TGCAGTGCCAGCCTCCGGGGGCGCGGGAGGACTGAAGCTTTCTTT.

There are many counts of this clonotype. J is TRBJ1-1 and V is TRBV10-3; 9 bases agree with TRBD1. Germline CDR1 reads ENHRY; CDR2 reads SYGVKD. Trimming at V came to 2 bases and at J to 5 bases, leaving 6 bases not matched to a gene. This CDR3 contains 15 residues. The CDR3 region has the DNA TGTGCCATCAGTGAGGCGGGACAGGGTAAAACTGAAGCTTTCTTT. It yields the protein CAISEAGQGKTEAFF.

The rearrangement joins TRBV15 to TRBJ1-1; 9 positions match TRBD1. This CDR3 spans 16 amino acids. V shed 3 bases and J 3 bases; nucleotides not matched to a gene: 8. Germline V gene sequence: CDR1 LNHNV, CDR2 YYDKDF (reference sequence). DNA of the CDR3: TGTGCCACCAGCAGCTTCGGACAGGGGTTGTACACTGAAGCTTTCTTT. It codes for CATSSFGQGLYTEAFF.

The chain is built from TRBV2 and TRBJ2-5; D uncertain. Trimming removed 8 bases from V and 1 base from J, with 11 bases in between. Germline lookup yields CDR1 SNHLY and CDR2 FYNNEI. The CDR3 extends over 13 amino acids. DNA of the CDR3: TGTGCCAGCGAAAATCGCCGCCAAGAGACCCAGTACTTC. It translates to CASENRRQETQYF.

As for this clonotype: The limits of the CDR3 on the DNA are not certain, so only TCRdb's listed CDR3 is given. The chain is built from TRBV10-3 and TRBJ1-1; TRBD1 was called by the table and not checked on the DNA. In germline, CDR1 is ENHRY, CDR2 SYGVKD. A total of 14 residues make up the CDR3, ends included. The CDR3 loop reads CAISDFGPGTEAFF.

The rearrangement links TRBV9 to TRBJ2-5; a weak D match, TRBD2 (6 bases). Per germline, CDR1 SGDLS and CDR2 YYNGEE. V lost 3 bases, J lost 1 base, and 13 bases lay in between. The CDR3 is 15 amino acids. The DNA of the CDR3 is TGTGCCAGCAGCGGCGCGGCGGGGTTCCAAGAGACCCAGTACTTC. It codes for CASSGAAGFQETQYF.

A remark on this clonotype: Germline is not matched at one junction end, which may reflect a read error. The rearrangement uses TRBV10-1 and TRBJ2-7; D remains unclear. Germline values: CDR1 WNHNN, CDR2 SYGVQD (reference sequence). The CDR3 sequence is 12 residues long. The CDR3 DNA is TGCGCCAGCGTAGGATTCTCCTACGAGCAATACTTC. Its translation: CASVGFSYEQYF.

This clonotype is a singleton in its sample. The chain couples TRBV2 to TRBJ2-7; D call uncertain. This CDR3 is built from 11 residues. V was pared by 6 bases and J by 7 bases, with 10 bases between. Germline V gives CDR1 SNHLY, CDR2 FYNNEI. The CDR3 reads CASRTLWEQYF. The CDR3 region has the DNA TGTGCCAGCAGGACCCTCTGGGAGCAGTACTTC.

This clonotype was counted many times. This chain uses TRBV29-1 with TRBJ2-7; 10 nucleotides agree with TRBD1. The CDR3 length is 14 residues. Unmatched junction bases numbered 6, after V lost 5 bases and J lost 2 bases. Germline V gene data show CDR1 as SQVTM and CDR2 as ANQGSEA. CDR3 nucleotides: TGCAGCGTTAACGGACAGGGGGTAACCTACGAGCAGTACTTC. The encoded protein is CSVNGQGVTYEQYF.

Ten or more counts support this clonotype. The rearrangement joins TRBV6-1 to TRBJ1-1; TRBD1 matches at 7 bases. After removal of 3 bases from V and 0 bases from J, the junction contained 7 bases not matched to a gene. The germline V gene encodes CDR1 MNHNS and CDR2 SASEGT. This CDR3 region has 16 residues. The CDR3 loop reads CASSDLDRALNTEAFF. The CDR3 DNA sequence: TGTGCCAGCAGTGACCTAGACAGGGCCCTGAACACTGAAGCTTTCTTT.

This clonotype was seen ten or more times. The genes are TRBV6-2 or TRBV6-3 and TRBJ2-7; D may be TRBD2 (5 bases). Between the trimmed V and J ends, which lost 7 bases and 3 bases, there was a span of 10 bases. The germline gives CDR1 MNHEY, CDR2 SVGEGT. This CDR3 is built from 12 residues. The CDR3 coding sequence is TGTGCCAGCACCGAGGGTGGCTACGAGCAGTACTTC. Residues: CASTEGGYEQYF.

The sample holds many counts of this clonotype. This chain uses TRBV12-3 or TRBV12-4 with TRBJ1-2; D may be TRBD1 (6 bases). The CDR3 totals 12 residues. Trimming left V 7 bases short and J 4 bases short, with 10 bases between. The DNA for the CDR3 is TGTGCCAGCAATGGGGGCGTCTATGGCTACACCTTC. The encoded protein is CASNGGVYGYTF.

The CDR3 is CASSEAGGSYNEQFF. The CDR3 DNA reads as TGTGCCAGCAGTGAAGCGGGGGGCTCCTACAATGAGCAGTTCTTC. The chain has TRBV6-4 and TRBJ2-1; 9 nucleotides match TRBD2. Losses at the gene ends were 3 bases for V and 0 bases for J; bases not matched to a gene: 0. Germline lookup yields CDR1 MRHNA and CDR2 SNTAGT. The CDR3 spans 15 residues.